Shown below are 21 T cell receptor beta chains from a single sample sequenced in a study of T cells in Graves' hyperthyroidism and ophthalmopathy. Researchers took RNA transcripts and amplified the TCR beta CDR3 regions from them. During a first-round RT-PCR of the TCR CDR3, the HTBI primer set was used. In TCRdb, the multiplex PCR reads were re-called with MiXCR into one record per CDR3 protein. The sample has around 300,000 distinct CDR3 sequences, roughly 13% seen once. Specimen: blood. Receptors originate from a woman aged 40-49 years with Graves' hyperthyroidism.

There are many counts of this clonotype. The chain employs TRBV29-1 and TRBJ2-1; perhaps TRBD1 as D (6 bases). Germline V gene data show CDR1 as SQVTM and CDR2 as ANQGSEA. Trimming took 4 bases from V and 6 from J, leaving 16 bases between them. This CDR3 is built from 14 residues. DNA of the CDR3: TGCAGCGTTGGAGGGACACGGGAAGGCAATGAGCAGTTCTTC. Its translation is CSVGGTREGNEQFF.

The V call is TRBV7-2, the J call TRBJ1-4; D possibly corresponds to TRBD1 (6 bases). CDR1 is SGHTA, CDR2 FQGNSA, per germline. The CDR3 covers 15 residues. Trimming removed 2 bases from V and 3 bases from J, with 10 bases in between. Here the CDR3 reads CASSLMAGANEKLFF. The CDR3 nucleotides are TGTGCCAGCAGCTTAATGGCAGGGGCTAATGAAAAACTGTTTTTT.

This clonotype has a handful of counts. The rearrangement links TRBV18 to TRBJ1-2, with 10 bases aligning to TRBD1. V trimming: 0 bases; J trimming: 7 bases; junction bases outside the gene matches: 2. The CDR3 extends over 14 amino acids. The V gene's germline CDR1 is KGHSH and CDR2 LQKENI. In DNA form, the CDR3 reads TGTGCCAGCTCACCACCTAGGACAGGGGGTGGCTACACCTTC. Its translation: CASSPPRTGGGYTF.

Concerning this clonotype: A much larger clone differs by one base, so this may be a read error. The V gene is TRBV7-9, the J gene TRBJ2-7; TRBD2 agrees at 7 bases. The CDR3 contains 17 residues. Germline V CDR1 and CDR2: SEHNR, FQNEAQ (reference sequence). The CDR3 nucleotides read TGTGCCAGCAGCTTAATAAGCGGGGCTGACAATTCCTACGCGCAGTACTTC. Amino acids: CASSLISGADNSYAQYF.

V usage is TRBV19 and J usage is TRBJ2-5, with 7 bases fitting TRBD1. The germline gives CDR1 LNHDA, CDR2 SQIVND (reference sequence). With V trimmed by 3 bases and J by 9 bases, 7 bases remained unmatched. The CDR3 loop spans 13 amino acids. This CDR3 is CASSISGDRAQYF. For the CDR3, the DNA is TGTGCCAGTAGTATCTCCGGGGACAGAGCCCAGTACTTC.

This clonotype has only a few counts. The chain employs TRBV5-6 and TRBJ1-2, with 8 bases aligning to TRBD1. The CDR3 is made up of 15 amino acids. The germline CDR1 and CDR2 sequences are SGHDT and YYEEEE. The trim removed 2 bases at V and 5 bases at J, leaving 8 bases unmatched. The chain's CDR3 is CASSFRQGARYGYTF. CDR3 nucleotides: TGTGCCAGCAGCTTTAGGCAGGGGGCAAGGTATGGCTACACCTTC.

In this sample, this clonotype turned up many times. The chain recombines TRBV12-3 or TRBV12-4 with TRBJ1-2, with TRBD1 as a possible D gene (5 bases). Trimming pared 8 bases from V and 4 bases from J, leaving 17 bases between. The CDR3 is 14 residues long. Written as DNA, the CDR3 is TGTGCCAGCGGGGGACTGGGACCCCCCTATGGCTACACCTTC. It translates to CASGGLGPPYGYTF.

V usage is TRBV2 and J usage is TRBJ2-7, with 11 positions matching TRBD2. Trimming at V came to 4 bases and at J to 4 bases, leaving 6 bases not matched to a gene. Germline lookup yields CDR1 SNHLY and CDR2 FYNNEI. This CDR3 spans 15 amino acids. The CDR3 DNA sequence: TGTGCCAGCAGTGGGCGACTAGCGGGAAGGTACGAGCAGTACTTC. Translated: CASSGRLAGRYEQYF.

This clonotype was seen ten or more times. The genes are TRBV30 and TRBJ2-5, with D possibly being TRBD1 (6 bases). The CDR3 extends over 13 amino acids. Germline lookup yields CDR1 GTSNPN and CDR2 SVGIG (reference sequence). The V and J ends lost 2 bases and 5 bases respectively, with 12 bases between them. The chain's CDR3 is CAWSYRDRETQYF. CDR3 nucleotide sequence: TGTGCCTGGAGTTACAGGGATAGGGAGACCCAGTACTTC.

This clonotype was picked up many times. The chain links TRBV6-1 to TRBJ2-2; possible D gene TRBD1, 6 bases. The CDR3 is 14 amino acids. In germline, CDR1 is MNHNS, CDR2 SASEGT. Trimming removed 5 bases from V and 2 bases from J, with 9 bases in between. The CDR3 nucleotides read TGTGCCAGCAGTCGGGACATAAACACCGGGGAGCTGTTTTTT. As protein: CASSRDINTGELFF.

This clonotype was found many times. The rearrangement links TRBV2 to TRBJ2-3, with TRBD2 identical over 7 bases. There are 15 residues in the CDR3. The germline V gene encodes CDR1 SNHLY and CDR2 FYNNEI. V trimming: 6 bases; J trimming: 2 bases; junction bases outside the gene matches: 8. This CDR3 reads CASRKRGDHTDTQYF. In nucleotides, the CDR3 is TGTGCCAGCAGAAAACGGGGGGACCACACAGATACGCAGTATTTT.

The rearrangement joins TRBV6-4 to TRBJ1-2; D gene unclear. This CDR3 spans 14 amino acids. CDR1 and CDR2 (germline): MRHNA, SNTAGT. V lost 2 bases and J 7 bases, leaving 14 bases between the germline ends. The CDR3 loop is CASSDPTKGTGYTF. The CDR3 bases are TGTGCCAGCAGTGACCCAACAAAGGGCACTGGCTACACCTTC.

This clonotype appeared many times. The V gene is TRBV11-2, the J gene TRBJ2-5, with a tentative D call TRBD2 (7 bases). V lost 2 bases, J lost 5 bases, and 12 bases lay in between. The CDR3 sequence is 14 residues long. CDR1 is SGHAT, CDR2 FQNNGV, per germline. The CDR3 coding sequence is TGTGCCAGCAGCTTAAGGGGAGGGGGGGAGACCCAGTACTTC. The encoded protein is CASSLRGGGETQYF.

This clonotype appeared many times. This sequence joins TRBV7-2 and TRBJ1-6; D is unresolved. Germline CDR1 and CDR2: SGHTA and FQGNSA. The CDR3 totals 15 residues. V was cut by 1 base and J by 7 bases, with 11 bases left in between. The CDR3 DNA follows: TGTGCCAGCAGCTTAGGGGAGGGTGGGAATTCACCCCTCCACTTT. This translates into CASSLGEGGNSPLHF.

For this clonotype: One junction end does not reproduce the germline sequence, and a read error may be involved. The chain employs TRBV7-9 and TRBJ2-3, with TRBD1 matching 9 bases. The CDR3 length is 15 residues. Germline CDR1 is SEHNR and CDR2 is FQNEAQ (reference sequence). The CDR3 loop reads CASSSHRGRADTQCF. The CDR3, as DNA: TGTGCCAGCAGCTCCCACAGGGGGCGAGCAGATACGCAGTGTTTT. The whole variable domain, filled in from reference TRBV7-9 and TRBJ2-3, reads DTGVSQNPRHKITKRGQNVTFRCDPISEHNRLYWYRQTLGQGPEFLTYFQNEAQLEKSRLLSDRFSAERPKGSFSTLEIQRTEQGDSAMYLCASSSHRGRADTQCFGPGTRLTVL.

The sample holds many counts of this clonotype. The chain uses TRBV19 and TRBJ1-5, with D uncertain. The CDR3 is 15 residues long. Trimming removed 7 bases at V and 3 bases at J, with 16 bases between. The germline CDR1 and CDR2 sequences are LNHDA and SQIVND (reference sequence). This CDR3 is CASNSWTPDNQPQHF. CDR3 sequence (DNA): TGTGCCAGTAATAGTTGGACTCCTGACAATCAGCCCCAGCATTTT.

The V call is TRBV6-1, the J call TRBJ1-2, with D perhaps matching TRBD1 (5 bases). The V gene's germline CDR1 is MNHNS and CDR2 SASEGT. The CDR3 contains 14 residues. Trimming took 6 bases from V and 5 from J, leaving 16 bases between them. The CDR3: CASSSFQGKYGYTF. The CDR3 nucleotides are TGTGCCAGCAGCTCCTTCCAGGGCAAATATGGCTACACCTTC.

CDR3 DNA sequence: TGTGCCAGTAGTTTCCGGACGGGAGGTAGCAATCAGCCCCAGCATTTT. Its protein is CASSFRTGGSNQPQHF. The V and J genes are TRBV19 and TRBJ1-5; D not resolved. The CDR3 loop spans 16 amino acids. Germline CDR1 and CDR2: LNHDA and SQIVND (reference sequence). V was shortened by 5 bases and J by 0 bases, with 14 bases between the two germline ends.

At least ten counts were recorded for this clonotype. The rearrangement uses TRBV12-3 or TRBV12-4 and TRBJ1-5, with 9 bases aligning to TRBD1. The CDR3 has 16 residues. With V trimmed by 5 bases and J by 0 bases, 5 bases remained unmatched. In DNA form, the CDR3 reads TGTGCCAGCAGTCCGACAGGGGGTCGTAGCAATCAGCCCCAGCATTTT. It yields the protein CASSPTGGRSNQPQHF.

Only a few counts were recorded for this clonotype. The gene calls are TRBV20-1 and TRBJ1-2; 7 nucleotides match TRBD1. The CDR3 covers 13 residues. The V segment lost 5 bases and the J segment 6 bases; nucleotides outside the gene matches: 9. The germline V gene has CDR1 DFQATT and CDR2 SNEGSKA (reference sequence). The CDR3 coding sequence is TGCAGTGCTCTCGTCGACAGGGAGGATGGCTACACCTTC. It codes for CSALVDREDGYTF.

The chain couples TRBV7-9 to TRBJ1-1, with 7 bases matching TRBD1. The CDR3 has 12 residues. J was trimmed by 8 bases and V by 8 bases; bases with no gene match: 8. Germline-derived CDR1 and CDR2 are SEHNR and FQNEAQ (reference sequence). The CDR3 loop reads CASAAGTAEAFF. In DNA form, the CDR3 reads TGTGCCAGCGCGGCAGGGACAGCAGAAGCTTTCTTT.